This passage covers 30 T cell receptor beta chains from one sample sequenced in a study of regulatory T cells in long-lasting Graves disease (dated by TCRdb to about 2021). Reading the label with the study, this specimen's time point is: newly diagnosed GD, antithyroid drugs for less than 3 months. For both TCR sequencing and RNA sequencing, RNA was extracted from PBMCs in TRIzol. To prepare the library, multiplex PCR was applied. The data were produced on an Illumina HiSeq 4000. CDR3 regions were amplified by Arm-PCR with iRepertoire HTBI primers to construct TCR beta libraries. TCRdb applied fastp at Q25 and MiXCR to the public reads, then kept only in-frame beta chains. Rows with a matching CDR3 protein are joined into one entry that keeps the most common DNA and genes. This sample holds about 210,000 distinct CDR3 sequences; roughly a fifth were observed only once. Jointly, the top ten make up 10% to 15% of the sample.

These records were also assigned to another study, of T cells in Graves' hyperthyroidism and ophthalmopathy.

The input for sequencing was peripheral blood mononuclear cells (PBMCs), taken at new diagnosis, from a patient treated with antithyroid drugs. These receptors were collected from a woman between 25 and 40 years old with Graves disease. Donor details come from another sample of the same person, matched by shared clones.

The CDR3 bases are TGCAGCGTCGCCGAGGTCGACACCGGGGAGCTGTTTTTT. Amino acids: CSVAEVDTGELFF. This chain uses TRBV29-1 with TRBJ2-2; D remains ambiguous. V shed 6 bases and J shed 3 bases, with 11 bases lying between them. The length of the CDR3 is 13 residues. Germline V gene lookup returns CDR1 SQVTM and CDR2 ANQGSEA.

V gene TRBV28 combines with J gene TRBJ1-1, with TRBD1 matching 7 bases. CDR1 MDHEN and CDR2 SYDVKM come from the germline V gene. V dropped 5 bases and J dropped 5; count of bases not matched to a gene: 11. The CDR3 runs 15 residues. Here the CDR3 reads CASSLTGTERTEAFF. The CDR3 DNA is TGTGCCAGCAGTCTCACCGGGACAGAGCGTACTGAAGCTTTCTTT.

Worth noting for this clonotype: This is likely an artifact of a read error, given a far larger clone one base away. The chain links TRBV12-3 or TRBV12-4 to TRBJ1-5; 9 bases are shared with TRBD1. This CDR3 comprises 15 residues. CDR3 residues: CASSTGQGSNQPRHF. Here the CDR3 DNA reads TGTGCCAGCAGCACCGGACAGGGGTCAAATCAGCCCCGGCATTTT.

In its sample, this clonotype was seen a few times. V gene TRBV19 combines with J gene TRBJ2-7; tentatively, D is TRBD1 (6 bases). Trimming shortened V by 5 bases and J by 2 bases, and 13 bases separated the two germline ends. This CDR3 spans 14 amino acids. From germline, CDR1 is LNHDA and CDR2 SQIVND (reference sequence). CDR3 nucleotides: TGTGCCAGTAGTCATCTCGGACAGACCTACGAGCAGTACTTC. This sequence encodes CASSHLGQTYEQYF.

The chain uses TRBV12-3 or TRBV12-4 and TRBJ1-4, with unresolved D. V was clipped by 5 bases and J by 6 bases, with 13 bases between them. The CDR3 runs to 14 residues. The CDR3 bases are TGTGCCAGCAGTCGACGGGGAAATTATGAAAAACTGTTTTTT. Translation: CASSRRGNYEKLFF.

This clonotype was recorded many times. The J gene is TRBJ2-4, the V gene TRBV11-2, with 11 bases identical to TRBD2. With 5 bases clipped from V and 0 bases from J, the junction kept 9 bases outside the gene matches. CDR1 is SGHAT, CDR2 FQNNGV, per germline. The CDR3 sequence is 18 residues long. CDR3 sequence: CASSPGTSGNLAKNIQYF. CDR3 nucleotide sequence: TGTGCCAGCAGCCCAGGGACTAGCGGAAATTTAGCCAAAAACATTCAGTACTTC.

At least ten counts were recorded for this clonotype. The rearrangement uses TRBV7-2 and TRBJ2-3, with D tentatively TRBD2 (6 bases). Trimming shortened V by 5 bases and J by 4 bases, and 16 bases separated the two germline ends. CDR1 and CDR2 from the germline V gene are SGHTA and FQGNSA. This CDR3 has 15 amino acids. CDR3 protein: CASSLGAREPDTQYF. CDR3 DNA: TGTGCCAGCAGCCTCGGCGCTCGGGAGCCAGATACGCAGTATTTT.

The CDR3 coding sequence is TGTGCCAGCAGCCCTCGGGACGGCGCCTACGAGCAGTACTTC. This codes for CASSPRDGAYEQYF. This chain uses TRBV7-9 with TRBJ2-7, with D perhaps assigned TRBD1 or TRBD2 (5 bases each). This CDR3 is 14 amino acids long. Looked up from germline, CDR1 is SEHNR and CDR2 is FQNEAQ (reference sequence). Trimming took off 5 bases at V and 2 bases at J, with 13 bases between the two ends.

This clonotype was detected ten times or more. The CDR3: CASRDTGGRHYGYTF. CDR3 nucleotides: TGTGCCAGCAGAGACACCGGGGGGCGGCACTATGGCTACACCTTC. The chain joins TRBV27 to TRBJ1-2, with D tentatively TRBD1 (6 bases). The CDR3 contains 15 residues. Germline CDR1 reads MNHEY; CDR2 reads SMNVEV (reference sequence). Trimming removed 6 bases from V and 3 bases from J, with 17 bases in between.

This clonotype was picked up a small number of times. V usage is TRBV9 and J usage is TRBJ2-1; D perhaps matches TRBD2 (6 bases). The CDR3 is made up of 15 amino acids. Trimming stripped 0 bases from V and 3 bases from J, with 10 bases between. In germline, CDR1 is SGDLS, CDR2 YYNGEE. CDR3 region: CASSVVGGIYNEQFF. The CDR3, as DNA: TGTGCCAGCAGCGTAGTTGGCGGGATCTACAATGAGCAGTTCTTC.

CDR3 region: CASSPGRGTDTQYF. CDR3 coding DNA: TGTGCCAGCTCACCGGGCAGGGGCACAGATACGCAGTATTTT. The chain links TRBV18 to TRBJ2-3; D may be TRBD1 (5 bases). The germline V gene has CDR1 KGHSH and CDR2 LQKENI. This CDR3 is built from 14 residues. Trimming shortened V by 3 bases and J by 1 base, and 8 bases separated the two germline ends. Using reference TRBV18 and TRBJ2-3 for the parts outside the CDR3, the full variable domain is NAGVMQNPRHLVRRRGQEARLRCSPMKGHSHVYWYRQLPEEGLKFMVYLQKENIIDESGMPKERFSAEFPKEGPSILRIQQVVRGDSAAYFCASSPGRGTDTQYFGPGTRLTVL.

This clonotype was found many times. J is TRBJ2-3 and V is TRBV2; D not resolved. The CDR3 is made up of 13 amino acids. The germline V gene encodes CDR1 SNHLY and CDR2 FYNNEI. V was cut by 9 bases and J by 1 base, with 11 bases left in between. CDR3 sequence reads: CASSIEGTDTQYF. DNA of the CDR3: TGTGCCAGTTCTATTGAGGGCACAGATACGCAGTATTTT.

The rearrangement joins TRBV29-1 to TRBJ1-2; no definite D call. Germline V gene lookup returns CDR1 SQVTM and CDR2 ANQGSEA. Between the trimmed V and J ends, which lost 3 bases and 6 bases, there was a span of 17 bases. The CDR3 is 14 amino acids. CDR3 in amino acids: CSVEFDPGFDGYTF. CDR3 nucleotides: TGCAGCGTTGAGTTCGATCCGGGTTTTGATGGCTACACCTTC. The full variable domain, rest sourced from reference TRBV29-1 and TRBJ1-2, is SAVISQKPSRDICQRGTSLTIQCQVDSQVTMMFWYRQQPGQSLTLIATANQGSEATYESGFVIDKFPISRPNLTFSTLTVSNMSPEDSSIYLCSVEFDPGFDGYTFGSGTRLTVV.

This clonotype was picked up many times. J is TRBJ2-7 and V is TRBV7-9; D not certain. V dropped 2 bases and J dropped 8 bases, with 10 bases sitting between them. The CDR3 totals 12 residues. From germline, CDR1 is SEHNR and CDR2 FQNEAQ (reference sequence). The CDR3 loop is CASSLSGQKQYF. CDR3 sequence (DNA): TGTGCCAGCAGCTTATCCGGTCAGAAGCAGTACTTC.

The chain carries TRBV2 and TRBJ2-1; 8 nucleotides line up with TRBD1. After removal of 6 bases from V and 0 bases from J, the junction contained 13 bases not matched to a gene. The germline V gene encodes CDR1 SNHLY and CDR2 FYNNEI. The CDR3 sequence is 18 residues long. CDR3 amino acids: CASRDLDRVGSSYNEQFF. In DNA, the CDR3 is TGTGCCAGCAGGGACCTGGACAGGGTGGGGAGCTCCTACAATGAGCAGTTCTTC.

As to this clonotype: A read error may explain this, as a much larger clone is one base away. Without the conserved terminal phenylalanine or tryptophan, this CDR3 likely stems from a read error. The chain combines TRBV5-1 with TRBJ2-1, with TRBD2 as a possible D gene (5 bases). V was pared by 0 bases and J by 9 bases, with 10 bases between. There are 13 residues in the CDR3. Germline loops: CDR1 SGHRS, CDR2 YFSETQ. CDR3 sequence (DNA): TGCGCCAGCAGCTTGGTTACTAGTAGTGAGCAGTTCTCC. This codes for CASSLVTSSEQFS.

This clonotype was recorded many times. CDR3 sequence reads: CASSLYAGAQGNEQFF. CDR3 nucleotide sequence: TGTGCCAGCAGTTTATACGCGGGAGCGCAGGGCAATGAGCAGTTCTTC. The J gene is TRBJ2-1, the V gene TRBV27; 7 bases line up with TRBD2. The germline V gene encodes CDR1 MNHEY and CDR2 SMNVEV (reference sequence). This CDR3 region has 16 residues. With V trimmed by 1 base and J by 6 bases, 9 bases remained unmatched.

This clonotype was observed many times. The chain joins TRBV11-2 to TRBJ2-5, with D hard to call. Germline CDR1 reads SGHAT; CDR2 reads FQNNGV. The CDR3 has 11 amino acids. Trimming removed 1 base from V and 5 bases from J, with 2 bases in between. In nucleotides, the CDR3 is TGTGCCAGCAGCTTAGTTGAGACCCAGTACTTC. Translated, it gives CASSLVETQYF.

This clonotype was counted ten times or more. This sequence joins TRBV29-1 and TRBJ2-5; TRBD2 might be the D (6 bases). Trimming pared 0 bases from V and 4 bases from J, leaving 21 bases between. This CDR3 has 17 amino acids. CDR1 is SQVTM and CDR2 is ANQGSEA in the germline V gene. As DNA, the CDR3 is TGCAGCGTTGAAGATCCGGGGGAAAAGAGGGTGAGAGAGACCCAGTACTTC. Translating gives CSVEDPGEKRVRETQYF.

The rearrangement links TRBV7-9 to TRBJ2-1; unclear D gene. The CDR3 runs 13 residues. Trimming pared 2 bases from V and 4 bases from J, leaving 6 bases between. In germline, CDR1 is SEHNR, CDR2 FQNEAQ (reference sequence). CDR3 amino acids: CASSLWPYNEQFF. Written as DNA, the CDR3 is TGTGCCAGCAGCTTATGGCCATACAATGAGCAGTTCTTC.

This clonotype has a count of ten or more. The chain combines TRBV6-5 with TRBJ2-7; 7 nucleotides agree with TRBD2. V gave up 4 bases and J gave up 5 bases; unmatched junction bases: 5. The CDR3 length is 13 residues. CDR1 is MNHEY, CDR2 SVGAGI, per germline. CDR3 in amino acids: CASSFQRDDEQYF. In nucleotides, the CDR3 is TGTGCCAGCAGTTTCCAGCGGGACGACGAGCAGTACTTC.

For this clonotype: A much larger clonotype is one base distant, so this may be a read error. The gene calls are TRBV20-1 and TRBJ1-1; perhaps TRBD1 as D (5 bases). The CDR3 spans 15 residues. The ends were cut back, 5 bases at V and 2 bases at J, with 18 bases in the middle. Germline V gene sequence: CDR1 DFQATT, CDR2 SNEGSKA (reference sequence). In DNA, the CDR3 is TGCAGTGCTGGAGGGCCCGTGGGACGAAACACTGAAGCTTTCTTT. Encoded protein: CSAGGPVGRNTEAFF.

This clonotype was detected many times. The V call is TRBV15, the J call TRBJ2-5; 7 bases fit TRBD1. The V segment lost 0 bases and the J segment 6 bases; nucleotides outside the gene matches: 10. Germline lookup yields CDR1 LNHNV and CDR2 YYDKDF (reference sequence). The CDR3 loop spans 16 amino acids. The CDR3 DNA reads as TGTGCCACCAGCAGAGATTTGGGACAGCGCTTACAGACCCAGTACTTC. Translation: CATSRDLGQRLQTQYF. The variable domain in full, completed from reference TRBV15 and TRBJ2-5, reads DAMVIQNPRYQVTQFGKPVTLSCSQTLNHNVMYWYQQKSSQAPKLLFHYYDKDFNNEADTPDNFQSRRPNTSFCFLDIRSPGLGDTAMYLCATSRDLGQRLQTQYFGPGTRLLVL.

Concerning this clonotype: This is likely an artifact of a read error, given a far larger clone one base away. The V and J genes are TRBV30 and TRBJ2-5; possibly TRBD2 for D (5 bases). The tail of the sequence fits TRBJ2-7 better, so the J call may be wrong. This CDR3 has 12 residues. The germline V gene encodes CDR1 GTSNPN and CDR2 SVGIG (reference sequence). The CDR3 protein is CAWSGPGFEQYF. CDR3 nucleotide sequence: TGTGCCTGGAGTGGGCCGGGATTCGAGCAGTACTTC.

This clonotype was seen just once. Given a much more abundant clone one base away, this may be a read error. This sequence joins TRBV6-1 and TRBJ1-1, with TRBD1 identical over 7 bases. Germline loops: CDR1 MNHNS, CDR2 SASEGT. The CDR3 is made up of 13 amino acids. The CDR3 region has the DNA TGTGTCGGCCAAGGGGGCTGGAACACTGAAGCTTTCTTT. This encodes CVGQGGWNTEAFF.

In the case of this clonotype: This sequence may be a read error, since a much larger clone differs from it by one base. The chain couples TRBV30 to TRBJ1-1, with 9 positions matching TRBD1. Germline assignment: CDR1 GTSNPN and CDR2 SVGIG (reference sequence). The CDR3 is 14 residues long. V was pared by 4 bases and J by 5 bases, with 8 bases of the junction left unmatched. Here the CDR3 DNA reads TGTGCCTGGACCCCGGGACAGGGACGGACTGAAGCTTTCTTT. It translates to CAWTPGQGRTEAFF.

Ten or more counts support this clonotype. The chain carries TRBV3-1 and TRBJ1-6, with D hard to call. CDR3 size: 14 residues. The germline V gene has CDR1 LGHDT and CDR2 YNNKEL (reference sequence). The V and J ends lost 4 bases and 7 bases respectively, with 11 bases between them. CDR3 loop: CASSRTGENSPLHF. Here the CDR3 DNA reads TGTGCCAGCAGCCGGACGGGAGAGAATTCACCCCTCCACTTT.

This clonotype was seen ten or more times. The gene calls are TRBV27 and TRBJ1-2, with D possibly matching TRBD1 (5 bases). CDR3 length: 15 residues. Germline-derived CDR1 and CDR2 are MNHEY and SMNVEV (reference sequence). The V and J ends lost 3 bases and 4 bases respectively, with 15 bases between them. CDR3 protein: CASSFGAPSIYGYTF. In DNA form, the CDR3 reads TGTGCCAGCAGTTTCGGGGCACCCTCGATCTATGGCTACACCTTC.

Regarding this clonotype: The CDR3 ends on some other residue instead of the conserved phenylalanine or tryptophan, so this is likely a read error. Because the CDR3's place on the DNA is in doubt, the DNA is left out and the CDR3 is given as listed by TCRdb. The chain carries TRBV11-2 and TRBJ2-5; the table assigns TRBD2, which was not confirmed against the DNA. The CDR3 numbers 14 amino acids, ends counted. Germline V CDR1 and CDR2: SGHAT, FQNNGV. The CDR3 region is CASSLTLLRETPYV.

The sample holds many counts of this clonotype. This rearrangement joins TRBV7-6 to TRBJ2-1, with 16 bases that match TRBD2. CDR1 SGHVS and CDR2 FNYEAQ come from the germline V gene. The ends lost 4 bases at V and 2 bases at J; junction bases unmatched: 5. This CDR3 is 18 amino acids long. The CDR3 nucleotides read TGTGCCAGCAGCTCTAGAGGGACTAGCGGGGGGGCCTACAATGAGCAGTTCTTC. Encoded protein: CASSSRGTSGGAYNEQFF.